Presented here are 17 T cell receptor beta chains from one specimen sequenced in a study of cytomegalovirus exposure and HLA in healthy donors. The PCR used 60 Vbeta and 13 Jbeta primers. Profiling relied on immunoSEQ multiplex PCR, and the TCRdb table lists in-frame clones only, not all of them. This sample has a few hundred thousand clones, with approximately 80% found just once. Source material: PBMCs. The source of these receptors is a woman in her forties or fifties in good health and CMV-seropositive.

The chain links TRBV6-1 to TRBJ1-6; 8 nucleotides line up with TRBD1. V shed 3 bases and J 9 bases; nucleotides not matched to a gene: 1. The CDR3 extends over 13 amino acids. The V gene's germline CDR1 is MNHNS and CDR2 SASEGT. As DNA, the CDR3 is TGTGCCAGCAGTGACAGGGGGCTTTCACCCCTCCACTTT. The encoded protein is CASSDRGLSPLHF.

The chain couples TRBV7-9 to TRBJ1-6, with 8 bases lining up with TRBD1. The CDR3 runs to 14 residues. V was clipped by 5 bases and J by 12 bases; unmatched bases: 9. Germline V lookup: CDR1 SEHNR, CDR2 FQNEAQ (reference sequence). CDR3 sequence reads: CASSRTGMNLPLHF. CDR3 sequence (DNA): TGTGCCAGCAGCCGGACAGGGATGAACTTACCCCTCCACTTT. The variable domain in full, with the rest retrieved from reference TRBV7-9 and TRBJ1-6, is DTGVSQNPRHKITKRGQNVTFRCDPISEHNRLYWYRQTLGQGPEFLTYFQNEAQLEKSRLLSDRFSAERPKGSFSTLEIQRTEQGDSAMYLCASSRTGMNLPLHFGNGTRLTVT.

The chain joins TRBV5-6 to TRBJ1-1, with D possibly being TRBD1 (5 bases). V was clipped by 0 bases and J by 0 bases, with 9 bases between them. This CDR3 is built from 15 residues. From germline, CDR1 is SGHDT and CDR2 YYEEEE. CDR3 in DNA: TGTGCCAGCAGCTTGGCCGGGGGGATGAACACTGAAGCTTTCTTT. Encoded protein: CASSLAGGMNTEAFF.

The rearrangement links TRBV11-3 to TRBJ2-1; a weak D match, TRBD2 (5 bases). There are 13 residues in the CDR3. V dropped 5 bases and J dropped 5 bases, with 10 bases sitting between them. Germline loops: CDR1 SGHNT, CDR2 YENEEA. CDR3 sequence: CASSPGIHNEQFF. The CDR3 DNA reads TGTGCCAGCAGCCCGGGGATCCACAATGAGCAGTTCTTC.

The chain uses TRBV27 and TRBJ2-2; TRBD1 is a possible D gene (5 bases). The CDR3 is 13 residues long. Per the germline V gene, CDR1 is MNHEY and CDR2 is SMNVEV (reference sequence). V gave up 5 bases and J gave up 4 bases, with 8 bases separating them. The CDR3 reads CASSLQVTGELFF. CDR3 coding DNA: TGTGCCAGCAGTCTACAGGTCACCGGGGAGCTGTTTTTT.

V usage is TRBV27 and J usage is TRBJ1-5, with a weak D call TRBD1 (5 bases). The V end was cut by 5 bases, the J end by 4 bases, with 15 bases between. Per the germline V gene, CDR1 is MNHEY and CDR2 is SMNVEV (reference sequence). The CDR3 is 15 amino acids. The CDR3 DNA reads TGTGCCAGCAGTCCGTATTCTGGGGCAAATCAGCCCCAGCATTTT. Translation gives CASSPYSGANQPQHF.

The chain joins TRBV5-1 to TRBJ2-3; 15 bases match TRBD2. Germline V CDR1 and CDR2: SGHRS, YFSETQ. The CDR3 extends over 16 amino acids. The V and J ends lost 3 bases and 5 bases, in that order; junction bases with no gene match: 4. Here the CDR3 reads CASSWTSGGAGDTQYF. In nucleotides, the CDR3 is TGCGCCAGCAGCTGGACTAGCGGGGGGGCCGGAGATACGCAGTATTTT.

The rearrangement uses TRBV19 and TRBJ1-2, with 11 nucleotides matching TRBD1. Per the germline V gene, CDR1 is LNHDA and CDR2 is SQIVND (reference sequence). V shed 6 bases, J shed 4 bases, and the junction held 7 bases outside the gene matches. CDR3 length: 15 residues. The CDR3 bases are TGTGCCAGTAGGCCAACCGGGACAGGGGGCTATGGCTACACCTTC. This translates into CASRPTGTGGYGYTF.

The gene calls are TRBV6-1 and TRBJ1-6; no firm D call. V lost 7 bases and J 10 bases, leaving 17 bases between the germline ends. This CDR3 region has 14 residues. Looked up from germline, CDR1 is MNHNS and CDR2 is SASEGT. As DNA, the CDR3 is TGTGCCAGCATGTTCGCCCACAACAACTCACCCCTCCACTTT. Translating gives CASMFAHNNSPLHF.

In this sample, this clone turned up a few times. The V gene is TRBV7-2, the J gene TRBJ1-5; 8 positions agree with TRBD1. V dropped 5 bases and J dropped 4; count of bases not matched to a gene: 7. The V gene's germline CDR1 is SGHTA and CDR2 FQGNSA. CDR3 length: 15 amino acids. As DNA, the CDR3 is TGTGCCAGCAGCCCCCAGACAGGGGCGAATCAGCCCCAGCATTTT. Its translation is CASSPQTGANQPQHF.

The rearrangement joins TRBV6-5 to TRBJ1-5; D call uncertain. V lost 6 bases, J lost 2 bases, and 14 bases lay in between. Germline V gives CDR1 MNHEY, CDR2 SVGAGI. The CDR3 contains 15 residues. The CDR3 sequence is CASSPSGEGNQPQHF. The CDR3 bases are TGTGCCAGCAGCCCCTCCGGAGAAGGCAATCAGCCCCAGCATTTT.

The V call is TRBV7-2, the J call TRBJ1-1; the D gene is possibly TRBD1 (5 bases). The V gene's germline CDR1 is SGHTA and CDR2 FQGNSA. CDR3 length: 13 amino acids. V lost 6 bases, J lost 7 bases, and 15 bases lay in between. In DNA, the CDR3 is TGTGCCAGCAGTTCCGGGCGGGGGATTGAAGCTTTCTTT. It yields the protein CASSSGRGIEAFF. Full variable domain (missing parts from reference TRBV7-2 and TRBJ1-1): GAGVSQSPSNKVTEKGKDVELRCDPISGHTALYWYRQSLGQGLEFLIYFQGNSAPDKSGLPSDRFSAERTGGSVSTLTIQRTQQEDSAVYLCASSSGRGIEAFFGQGTRLTVV.

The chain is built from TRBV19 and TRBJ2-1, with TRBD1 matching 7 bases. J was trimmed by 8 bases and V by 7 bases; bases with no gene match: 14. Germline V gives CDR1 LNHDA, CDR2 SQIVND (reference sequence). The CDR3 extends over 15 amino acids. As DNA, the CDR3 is TGTGCCAGTACCGCATTGACAGGGATGGACGATGAGCAGTTCTTC. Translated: CASTALTGMDDEQFF.

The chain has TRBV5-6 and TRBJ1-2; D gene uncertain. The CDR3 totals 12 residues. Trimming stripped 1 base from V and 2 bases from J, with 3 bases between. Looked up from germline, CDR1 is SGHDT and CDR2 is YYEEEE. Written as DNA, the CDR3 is TGTGCCAGCAGCTTGCTGAACTATGGCTACACCTTC. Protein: CASSLLNYGYTF.

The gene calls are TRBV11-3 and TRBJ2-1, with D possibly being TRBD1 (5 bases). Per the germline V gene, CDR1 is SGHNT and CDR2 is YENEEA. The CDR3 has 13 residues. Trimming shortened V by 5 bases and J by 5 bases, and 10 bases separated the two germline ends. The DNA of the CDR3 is TGTGCCAGCAGCCCCGACAGAGACAATGAGCAGTTCTTC. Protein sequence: CASSPDRDNEQFF.

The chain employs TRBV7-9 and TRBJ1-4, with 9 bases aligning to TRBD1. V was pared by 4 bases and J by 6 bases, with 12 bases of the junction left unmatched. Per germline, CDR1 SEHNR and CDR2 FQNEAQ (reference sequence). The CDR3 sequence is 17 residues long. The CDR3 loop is CASSYLLGQGKYEKLFF. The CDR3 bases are TGTGCCAGCAGCTACCTCCTTGGACAGGGGAAATATGAAAAACTGTTTTTT.

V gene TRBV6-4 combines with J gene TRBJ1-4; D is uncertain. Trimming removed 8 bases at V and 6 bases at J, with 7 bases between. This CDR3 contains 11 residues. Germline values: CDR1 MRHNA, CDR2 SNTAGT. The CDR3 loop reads CASPRYEKLFF. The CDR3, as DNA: TGTGCCAGCCCTCGTTATGAAAAACTGTTTTTT.